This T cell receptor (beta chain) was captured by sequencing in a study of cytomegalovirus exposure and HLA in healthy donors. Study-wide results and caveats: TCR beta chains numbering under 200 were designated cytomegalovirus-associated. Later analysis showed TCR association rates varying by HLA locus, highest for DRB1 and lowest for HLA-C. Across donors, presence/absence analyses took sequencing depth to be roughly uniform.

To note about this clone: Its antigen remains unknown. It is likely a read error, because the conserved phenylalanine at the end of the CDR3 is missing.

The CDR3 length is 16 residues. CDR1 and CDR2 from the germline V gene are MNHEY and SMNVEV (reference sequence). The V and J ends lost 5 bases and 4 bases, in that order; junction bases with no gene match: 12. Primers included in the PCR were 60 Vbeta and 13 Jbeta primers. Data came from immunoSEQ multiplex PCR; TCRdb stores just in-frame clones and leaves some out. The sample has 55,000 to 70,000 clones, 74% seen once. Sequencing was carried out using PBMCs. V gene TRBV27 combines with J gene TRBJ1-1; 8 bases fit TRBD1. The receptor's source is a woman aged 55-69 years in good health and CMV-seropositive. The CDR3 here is CASSPRARGLGTEAFV. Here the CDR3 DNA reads TGTGCCAGCAGTCCCCGCGCCAGGGGGCTTGGCACTGAAGCTTTCGTT.